These T cell receptor beta chains were read from a single sample in a study of cytomegalovirus exposure and HLA in healthy donors. Measured with immunoSEQ multiplex PCR; TCRdb has only the in-frame clones, and not every one. The sample lists roughly 120,000 clones, about 81% occurring once. Sequenced material: PBMCs. The source of these receptors is a woman aged 25 to 39 in good health and CMV-seronegative. Both conserved end residues are part of each CDR3. The order of the fields is V gene, clone size, D gene, J gene, CDR3 DNA, CDR3 protein. D genes are given only for firm matches. Rows may omit the clone size; those that give it use once, few, many or a size class.

v_call: TRBV5-6
clone_size: NA
d_call: TRBD1
j_call: TRBJ1-2
cdr3_nt: TGTGCCAGCAGCCTAGGACAGGGGGAGGCCTATGGCTACACCTTC
cdr3_aa: CASSLGQGEAYGYTF

v_call: TRBV11-2
clone_size: NA
d_call: TRBD2
j_call: TRBJ2-7
cdr3_nt: TGTGCCAGCAGCTTAGGGGCTGCGGGGGGCTACGAGCAGTACTTC
cdr3_aa: CASSLGAAGGYEQYF

v_call: TRBV6-6
clone_size: NA
d_call: TRBD2
j_call: TRBJ2-1
cdr3_nt: TGTGCCAGCAGACGGGGGGGAACCACGGGTGAGCAGTTCTTC
cdr3_aa: CASRRGGTTGEQFF

v_call: TRBV6-1
clone_size: NA
d_call: TRBD1
j_call: TRBJ1-1
cdr3_nt: TGTGCCAGCAGTGGGACAGGGAGGGAAGCTTTCTTT
cdr3_aa: CASSGTGREAFF

v_call: TRBV11-2
clone_size: NA
d_call: NA
j_call: TRBJ2-2
cdr3_nt: TGTGCCAGCAGCTTTTATCGGGGGGCCACGTCCGGGGAGCTGTTTTTT
cdr3_aa: CASSFYRGATSGELFF

v_call: TRBV6-6
clone_size: once
d_call: TRBD1
j_call: TRBJ1-1
cdr3_nt: TGTGCCAGCAGTTACGTTGACAGGGGGAACACTGAAGCTTTCTTT
cdr3_aa: CASSYVDRGNTEAFF

v_call: TRBV6-5
clone_size: NA
d_call: NA
j_call: TRBJ2-3
cdr3_nt: TGTGCCAGCAGACGGGATACCACCACAGATACGCAGTATTTT
cdr3_aa: CASRRDTTTDTQYF

v_call: TRBV7-3
clone_size: once
d_call: NA
j_call: TRBJ2-2
cdr3_nt: TGTGCCAGCAGCTCCCAACCCACAGGGTCCGGGGAGCTGTTTTTT
cdr3_aa: CASSSQPTGSGELFF

v_call: TRBV5-6
clone_size: NA
d_call: NA
j_call: TRBJ2-5
cdr3_nt: TGTGCCAGCTATCCTAGGCAGCAAGAGACCCAGTACTTC
cdr3_aa: CASYPRQQETQYF

v_call: TRBV6-6
clone_size: NA
d_call: TRBD1
j_call: TRBJ1-5
cdr3_nt: TGTGCCAGCAGTTACTCTTTGAGACAGGGGAATCAGCCCCAGCATTTT
cdr3_aa: CASSYSLRQGNQPQHF

v_call: TRBV29-1
clone_size: NA
d_call: TRBD1
j_call: TRBJ1-2
cdr3_nt: TGCAGCGTTGACATCAGGGGGCGATACACCTTC
cdr3_aa: CSVDIRGRYTF

v_call: TRBV18
clone_size: NA
d_call: TRBD1
j_call: TRBJ1-5
cdr3_nt: TGTGCCAGCTCAGAGACAGGGGTTACTCAGCCCCAGCATTTT
cdr3_aa: CASSETGVTQPQHF

v_call: TRBV29-1
clone_size: few
d_call: NA
j_call: TRBJ2-7
cdr3_nt: TGCAGCGTTGAAGAGGGGGGTTCCTTCTACGAGCAGTACTTC
cdr3_aa: CSVEEGGSFYEQYF

v_call: TRBV18
clone_size: once
d_call: NA
j_call: TRBJ2-7
cdr3_nt: TGTGCCAGCTCAGACTCTAGGAACGAGCAGTACTTC
cdr3_aa: CASSDSRNEQYF

v_call: TRBV11-3
clone_size: NA
d_call: NA
j_call: TRBJ1-1
cdr3_nt: TGTGCCAGCAGCCAACGGGGAGGGAACACTGAAGCTTTCTTT
cdr3_aa: CASSQRGGNTEAFF

v_call: TRBV5-4
clone_size: NA
d_call: TRBD1
j_call: TRBJ2-7
cdr3_nt: TGTGCCAGCAGCCCGGCCCCGGGACAGGGGTACGAGCAGTACTTC
cdr3_aa: CASSPAPGQGYEQYF

v_call: TRBV13
clone_size: NA
d_call: TRBD2
j_call: TRBJ2-5
cdr3_nt: TGTGCCAGCAGCCAGGGACTAGCGGGAGGGCAAGGGGAGACCCAGTACTTC
cdr3_aa: CASSQGLAGGQGETQYF

v_call: TRBV19
clone_size: NA
d_call: TRBD1
j_call: TRBJ1-1
cdr3_nt: TGTGCCAGTAGAACCGACAGGGGAGGCACTGAAGCTTTCTTT
cdr3_aa: CASRTDRGGTEAFF

v_call: TRBV2
clone_size: NA
d_call: NA
j_call: TRBJ2-6
cdr3_nt: TGTGCCAGCACCGATCCCCCGGGAATCTCTTTCTCTGGGGCCAACGTCCTGACTTTC
cdr3_aa: CASTDPPGISFSGANVLTF

v_call: TRBV27
clone_size: NA
d_call: NA
j_call: TRBJ1-5
cdr3_nt: TGTGCCAGCAGTGCTTCTCAGGGGTATAGCAATCAGCCCCAGCATTTT
cdr3_aa: CASSASQGYSNQPQHF

v_call: TRBV2
clone_size: NA
d_call: NA
j_call: TRBJ2-1
cdr3_nt: TGTGCCAGCAGTTATGCGGGTGAGCAGTTCTTC
cdr3_aa: CASSYAGEQFF

v_call: TRBV18
clone_size: NA
d_call: NA
j_call: TRBJ2-7
cdr3_nt: TGTGCCAGCTCAAGACAGGACGCCTACGAGCAGTACTTC
cdr3_aa: CASSRQDAYEQYF

v_call: TRBV7-3
clone_size: NA
d_call: TRBD2
j_call: TRBJ2-1
cdr3_nt: TGTGCCAGCAGCTTAACGGGCGCGGGAGGGTACAATGAGCAGTTCTTC
cdr3_aa: CASSLTGAGGYNEQFF

v_call: TRBV21-1
clone_size: NA
d_call: NA
j_call: TRBJ1-1
cdr3_nt: TGTGCCAGCAGCAAAGAGGAGGTTGGGAACACTGAAGCTTTCTTT
cdr3_aa: CASSKEEVGNTEAFF

v_call: TRBV7-7
clone_size: NA
d_call: TRBD2
j_call: TRBJ2-5
cdr3_nt: TGTGCTAGCAGTCTTGGACTAGAAGAGACCCAGTACTTC
cdr3_aa: CASSLGLEETQYF

v_call: TRBV19
clone_size: NA
d_call: TRBD1
j_call: TRBJ1-1
cdr3_nt: TGTGCCAGTAGTAAGCGGGACAGGGCGGGGACTGAAGCTTTCTTT
cdr3_aa: CASSKRDRAGTEAFF

v_call: TRBV6-1
clone_size: NA
d_call: NA
j_call: TRBJ2-1
cdr3_nt: TGTGCCAGCAGTCCTCGGACAGATCGTTATCAGGGGCAGTTCTTC
cdr3_aa: CASSPRTDRYQGQFF

v_call: TRBV18
clone_size: NA
d_call: NA
j_call: TRBJ1-5
cdr3_nt: TGTGCCAGCTCAGACCAGTTGCAAGGGGTCAGCAATCAGCCCCAGCATTTT
cdr3_aa: CASSDQLQGVSNQPQHF

v_call: TRBV7-6
clone_size: NA
d_call: NA
j_call: TRBJ2-1
cdr3_nt: TGTGCCAGCAGCCTCGAGGTTGGGTCCTACAATGAGCAGTTCTTC
cdr3_aa: CASSLEVGSYNEQFF

v_call: TRBV5-1
clone_size: few
d_call: TRBD1
j_call: TRBJ2-5
cdr3_nt: TGCGCCAGCACTGGATATGCCGGGACAGCTCAAGAGACCCAGTACTTC
cdr3_aa: CASTGYAGTAQETQYF

v_call: TRBV6-6
clone_size: once
d_call: TRBD1
j_call: TRBJ2-7
cdr3_nt: TGTGCCAGCAGTCTCAAATCCGGGACAGGATCCAGCGAGCAGTACTTC
cdr3_aa: CASSLKSGTGSSEQYF

v_call: TRBV10-3
clone_size: NA
d_call: NA
j_call: TRBJ2-3
cdr3_nt: TGTGCCATCAGTGAGCCGGGAGAGACCTATGCAGATACGCAGTATTTT
cdr3_aa: CAISEPGETYADTQYF

v_call: TRBV6-5
clone_size: NA
d_call: TRBD2
j_call: TRBJ2-3
cdr3_nt: TGTGCCAGCAGGGGGAGGACTAGAACCACAGATACGCAGTATTTT
cdr3_aa: CASRGRTRTTDTQYF

v_call: TRBV7-9
clone_size: NA
d_call: NA
j_call: TRBJ1-2
cdr3_nt: TGTGCCAGCAGCTTAGCGTCAGAAAGCTATGGCTACACCTTC
cdr3_aa: CASSLASESYGYTF

v_call: TRBV7-2
clone_size: NA
d_call: NA
j_call: TRBJ1-5
cdr3_nt: TGTGCCAGCACCTTAGGACCGGAGAAAAGCCAGCCCCAGCATTTT
cdr3_aa: CASTLGPEKSQPQHF

v_call: TRBV6-4
clone_size: NA
d_call: NA
j_call: TRBJ1-1
cdr3_nt: TGTGCCAGCAGCCCCGACAGGTTTATGAACACTGAAGCTTTCTTT
cdr3_aa: CASSPDRFMNTEAFF

v_call: TRBV30
clone_size: NA
d_call: NA
j_call: TRBJ1-1
cdr3_nt: TGTGCCTGGAGTGTGACGCAGACGGGGGCTTTCTTT
cdr3_aa: CAWSVTQTGAFF

v_call: TRBV4-3
clone_size: NA
d_call: TRBD2
j_call: TRBJ2-1
cdr3_nt: TGCGCCAGCAGCCACCGAGCGGGAGGGGGCGATGAGCAGTTCTTC
cdr3_aa: CASSHRAGGGDEQFF

v_call: TRBV27
clone_size: NA
d_call: TRBD1
j_call: TRBJ2-7
cdr3_nt: TGTGCCAGCAGTGCTTTAGACAGGGGAGAGCAGTACTTC
cdr3_aa: CASSALDRGEQYF

v_call: TRBV18
clone_size: NA
d_call: TRBD1
j_call: TRBJ2-1
cdr3_nt: TGTGCCAGCACCATTGGCTCAGGGGGCTTCTACAATGAGCAGTTCTTC
cdr3_aa: CASTIGSGGFYNEQFF

v_call: TRBV2
clone_size: NA
d_call: NA
j_call: TRBJ2-2
cdr3_nt: TGTGCCAGCAGTGCCGGACAGTTAATCACCGGGGAGCTGTTTTTT
cdr3_aa: CASSAGQLITGELFF

v_call: TRBV28
clone_size: NA
d_call: NA
j_call: TRBJ1-2
cdr3_nt: TGTGCCAGCAGGTCGGAGAACTATGGCTACACCTTC
cdr3_aa: CASRSENYGYTF

v_call: TRBV4-3
clone_size: once
d_call: NA
j_call: TRBJ2-3
cdr3_nt: TGCGCCAGCAGCCAAGAAGGAACAATCAAGCAGGCAGATACGCAGTATTTT
cdr3_aa: CASSQEGTIKQADTQYF

v_call: TRBV2
clone_size: few
d_call: TRBD1
j_call: TRBJ2-2
cdr3_nt: TGTGCCAGCAGTCGACAGGGACACACCGGGGAGCTGTTTTTT
cdr3_aa: CASSRQGHTGELFF

v_call: TRBV5-1
clone_size: NA
d_call: NA
j_call: TRBJ1-1
cdr3_nt: TGCGCCAGCAGCTTCTCAGGGGCGAACACTGAAGCTTTCTTT
cdr3_aa: CASSFSGANTEAFF

v_call: TRBV27
clone_size: NA
d_call: NA
j_call: TRBJ1-1
cdr3_nt: TGTGCCAGCAGTATTTACCCCGGGGGGGGCGGAACTGAAGCTTTCTTT
cdr3_aa: CASSIYPGGGGTEAFF

v_call: TRBV7-2
clone_size: NA
d_call: TRBD2
j_call: TRBJ2-3
cdr3_nt: TGTGCCAGCAGCCCAGCGGGGGTGGGTACAGATACGCAGTATTTT
cdr3_aa: CASSPAGVGTDTQYF

v_call: TRBV5-4
clone_size: NA
d_call: TRBD2
j_call: TRBJ2-3
cdr3_nt: TGTGCCAGCAGGCCCGCGGGGACTAGCGGGGTCCCAGATACGCAGTATTTT
cdr3_aa: CASRPAGTSGVPDTQYF

v_call: TRBV5-4
clone_size: NA
d_call: NA
j_call: TRBJ1-6
cdr3_nt: TGTGCCAGCAGCCAGACCGGGACAATATCTCTCCACTTT
cdr3_aa: CASSQTGTISLHF

v_call: TRBV7-2
clone_size: NA
d_call: NA
j_call: TRBJ1-1
cdr3_nt: TGTGCCAGCAGCCCACACCAGGGAAACACTGAAGCTTTCTTT
cdr3_aa: CASSPHQGNTEAFF

v_call: TRBV18
clone_size: NA
d_call: TRBD2
j_call: TRBJ2-7
cdr3_nt: TGTGCCAGCTCACCACCTGGGACTAGCGGGAGCTCCTACGAGCAGTACTTC
cdr3_aa: CASSPPGTSGSSYEQYF